Detailed here is one T cell receptor beta chain. What it binds is unknown. This CDR3 contains 13 residues. V lost 7 bases and J lost 5, with 14 bases in between. Germline values: CDR1 MNHEY, CDR2 SVGAGI. Profiled with immunoSEQ multiplex PCR; TCRdb holds only in-frame clones, not every one. Of roughly 120,000 clones listed, about 91% are singletons. The data were obtained in a study of T cell responses to AZD1222 COVID-19 vaccine. General study points: Donors were chiefly white British, with a greater number of females, and clonal diversity was perhaps underestimated.

This chain uses TRBV6-5 with TRBJ1-1, with D perhaps matching TRBD1 (5 bases). Here the sequenced sample was peripheral blood, taken on day 0 of AZD1222 vaccination. The sequence derives from an adult in good health. The CDR3 reads CASIILRDTEAFF. CDR3 nucleotides: TGTGCCAGCATAATACTCAGGGATACTGAAGCTTTCTTT.